Listed below are T cell receptor beta chains from one sample, sequenced in a study of cytomegalovirus exposure and HLA in healthy donors. Sequencing used immunoSEQ multiplex PCR; TCRdb keeps in-frame clones, though not all of them. This table has 110,000 to 150,000 clones, 82% appearing once. Sequencing was performed on PBMCs. Every receptor here comes from a woman aged 60 to 75 in good health and CMV-seropositive. The CDR3 runs from the conserved cysteine through the conserved F or W. D genes are given only for firm matches. Clone size is shown for a subset of rows, as once, few, many or a class of expanded clone.

v_gene: TRBV19; abundance: NA; d_gene: TRBD2; j_gene: TRBJ2-5; CDR3aa: CASSGSGTETQYF; CDR3nt: TGTGCCAGTAGTGGTAGCGGGACGGAGACCCAGTACTTC
v_gene: TRBV27; abundance: once; d_gene: NA; j_gene: TRBJ2-7; CDR3aa: CASSFQAGIHEQYF; CDR3nt: TGTGCCAGCAGTTTTCAGGCAGGGATCCACGAGCAGTACTTC
v_gene: TRBV18; abundance: NA; d_gene: NA; j_gene: TRBJ2-5; CDR3aa: CASSWAAQETQYF; CDR3nt: TGTGCCAGCTCATGGGCTGCACAAGAGACCCAGTACTTC
v_gene: TRBV25-1; abundance: once; d_gene: TRBD2; j_gene: TRBJ2-7; CDR3aa: CASSDGLAGRYEQYF; CDR3nt: TGTGCCAGCAGTGATGGCCTAGCGGGACGGTACGAGCAGTACTTC
v_gene: TRBV4-2; abundance: NA; d_gene: NA; j_gene: TRBJ2-3; CDR3aa: CASSQVVRAPDTQYF; CDR3nt: TGTGCCAGCAGCCAAGTTGTCAGGGCCCCAGATACGCAGTATTTT
v_gene: TRBV16; abundance: NA; d_gene: TRBD2; j_gene: TRBJ2-1; CDR3aa: CASRGLAGEWEQFF; CDR3nt: TGTGCCAGCAGAGGACTAGCGGGAGAATGGGAGCAGTTCTTC
v_gene: TRBV5-1; abundance: NA; d_gene: TRBD1; j_gene: TRBJ2-1; CDR3aa: CASSLAYRGAFDEQFF; CDR3nt: TGCGCCAGCAGCTTGGCCTACAGGGGCGCGTTCGATGAGCAGTTCTTC
v_gene: TRBV15; abundance: NA; d_gene: NA; j_gene: TRBJ1-1; CDR3aa: CATSRDLREGTEAFF; CDR3nt: TGTGCCACCAGCAGAGATCTGAGGGAAGGCACTGAAGCTTTCTTT
v_gene: TRBV6-1; abundance: NA; d_gene: NA; j_gene: TRBJ2-7; CDR3aa: CASSESTSYEQYF; CDR3nt: TGTGCCAGCAGTGAGAGTACTAGCTACGAGCAGTACTTC
v_gene: TRBV28; abundance: NA; d_gene: TRBD1; j_gene: TRBJ2-1; CDR3aa: CASSLRGTGEEQFF; CDR3nt: TGTGCCAGCAGTTTAAGAGGGACAGGGGAGGAGCAGTTCTTC
v_gene: TRBV7-2; abundance: once; d_gene: NA; j_gene: TRBJ1-1; CDR3aa: CASSRVGQLEAFF; CDR3nt: TGTGCCAGCAGCCGCGTAGGACAGCTTGAAGCTTTCTTT
v_gene: TRBV29-1; abundance: NA; d_gene: NA; j_gene: TRBJ2-7; CDR3aa: CSVGSGNEQYF; CDR3nt: TGCAGCGTTGGGTCGGGGAACGAGCAGTACTTC
v_gene: TRBV5-1; abundance: once; d_gene: TRBD1; j_gene: TRBJ2-7; CDR3aa: CASSGQGALEQYF; CDR3nt: TGCGCCAGCTCCGGACAGGGGGCACTTGAGCAGTACTTC
v_gene: TRBV6-5; abundance: once; d_gene: NA; j_gene: TRBJ2-7; CDR3aa: CASRQGRHYEQYF; CDR3nt: TGTGCCAGCAGACAGGGACGGCACTACGAGCAGTACTTC
v_gene: TRBV2; abundance: NA; d_gene: NA; j_gene: TRBJ2-5; CDR3aa: CASTGVETQYF; CDR3nt: TGTGCCAGCACGGGAGTGGAGACCCAGTACTTC
v_gene: TRBV7-2; abundance: NA; d_gene: NA; j_gene: TRBJ1-1; CDR3aa: CASSLGGLAEAFF; CDR3nt: TGTGCCAGCAGCTTGGGGGGACTGGCTGAAGCTTTCTTT
v_gene: TRBV5-1; abundance: NA; d_gene: TRBD2; j_gene: TRBJ2-1; CDR3aa: CASSAGGRREGPLNEQFF; CDR3nt: TGCGCCAGCAGCGCCGGGGGTCGGCGGGAGGGCCCTCTCAATGAGCAGTTCTTC
v_gene: TRBV4-1; abundance: NA; d_gene: NA; j_gene: TRBJ2-7; CDR3aa: CASSHGYEQYF; CDR3nt: TGCGCCAGCAGCCACGGCTACGAGCAGTACTTC
v_gene: TRBV5-4; abundance: NA; d_gene: NA; j_gene: TRBJ2-7; CDR3aa: CASSLAAGRTGSYEQYF; CDR3nt: TGTGCCAGCAGCTTGGCCGCTGGGAGGACAGGATCCTACGAGCAGTACTTC
v_gene: TRBV2; abundance: NA; d_gene: TRBD1; j_gene: TRBJ2-7; CDR3aa: CASSQGQGATYEQYF; CDR3nt: TGTGCCAGCAGTCAGGGACAGGGTGCTACCTACGAGCAGTACTTC
v_gene: TRBV28; abundance: NA; d_gene: TRBD1; j_gene: TRBJ1-2; CDR3aa: CASSLRRDSTF; CDR3nt: TGTGCCAGCAGTCTTCGGCGGGACAGCACCTTC
v_gene: TRBV29-1; abundance: NA; d_gene: TRBD1; j_gene: TRBJ2-3; CDR3aa: CSVSELQGSTDTQYF; CDR3nt: TGCAGCGTTTCTGAATTACAGGGGAGCACAGATACGCAGTATTTT
v_gene: TRBV4-3; abundance: NA; d_gene: NA; j_gene: TRBJ1-1; CDR3aa: CASSQDYRGGTEAFF; CDR3nt: TGCGCCAGCAGCCAAGATTATAGGGGGGGCACTGAAGCTTTCTTT
v_gene: TRBV5-4; abundance: NA; d_gene: TRBD2; j_gene: TRBJ2-3; CDR3aa: CASSPRTSGKIDTQYF; CDR3nt: TGTGCCAGCAGCCCTCGGACTAGCGGGAAAATAGATACGCAGTATTTT
v_gene: TRBV27; abundance: NA; d_gene: NA; j_gene: TRBJ2-2; CDR3aa: CARSYTGELFF; CDR3nt: TGTGCCCGTTCGTACACCGGGGAGCTGTTTTTT
v_gene: TRBV27; abundance: NA; d_gene: NA; j_gene: TRBJ1-1; CDR3aa: CASSLIGTEAAFF; CDR3nt: TGTGCCAGCAGTCTCATAGGGACTGAGGCGGCTTTCTTT
v_gene: TRBV4-3; abundance: NA; d_gene: TRBD2; j_gene: TRBJ2-3; CDR3aa: CASSPLNAASGFQDTQYF; CDR3nt: TGCGCCAGCAGCCCGCTAAACGCGGCTAGCGGCTTCCAAGATACGCAGTATTTT
v_gene: TRBV30; abundance: NA; d_gene: TRBD2; j_gene: TRBJ2-5; CDR3aa: CAWSGLAGSSRETQYF; CDR3nt: TGTGCCTGGAGCGGACTAGCGGGATCCTCGAGGGAGACCCAGTACTTC
v_gene: TRBV14; abundance: NA; d_gene: NA; j_gene: TRBJ2-1; CDR3aa: CASSQGPGLPLNEQFF; CDR3nt: TGTGCCAGCAGCCAAGGACCGGGACTCCCGCTTAATGAGCAGTTCTTC
v_gene: TRBV6-1; abundance: NA; d_gene: TRBD1; j_gene: TRBJ2-2; CDR3aa: CASSRDRNTGELFF; CDR3nt: TGTGCCAGCAGCCGGGACAGGAACACCGGGGAGCTGTTTTTT
v_gene: TRBV6-5; abundance: NA; d_gene: TRBD1; j_gene: TRBJ1-2; CDR3aa: CASSVRQGQGYGYTF; CDR3nt: TGTGCCAGCAGCGTACGTCAGGGACAGGGCTATGGCTACACCTTC
v_gene: TRBV28; abundance: NA; d_gene: NA; j_gene: TRBJ2-2; CDR3aa: CASSLWQTNTGELFF; CDR3nt: TGTGCCAGCAGTTTATGGCAGACGAACACCGGGGAGCTGTTTTTT
v_gene: TRBV27; abundance: NA; d_gene: TRBD1; j_gene: TRBJ2-1; CDR3aa: CASSFLGQGVYNEQFF; CDR3nt: TGTGCCAGCAGTTTCCTGGGACAGGGGGTATACAATGAGCAGTTCTTC
v_gene: TRBV19; abundance: NA; d_gene: TRBD1; j_gene: TRBJ1-5; CDR3aa: CASSRGGGGTGHQPQHF; CDR3nt: TGTGCCAGTAGTAGGGGGGGTGGCGGGACAGGCCATCAGCCCCAGCATTTT
v_gene: TRBV5-4; abundance: NA; d_gene: NA; j_gene: TRBJ1-2; CDR3aa: CASSGWTRGIYGYTF; CDR3nt: TGTGCCAGCAGCGGTTGGACAAGGGGGATCTATGGCTACACCTTC
v_gene: TRBV6-6; abundance: NA; d_gene: NA; j_gene: TRBJ1-2; CDR3aa: CASSYSMGGNYGYTF; CDR3nt: TGTGCCAGCAGTTACTCGATGGGGGGTAACTATGGCTACACCTTC
v_gene: TRBV4-2; abundance: NA; d_gene: TRBD2; j_gene: TRBJ2-1; CDR3aa: CASSQDGTSVDNEQFF; CDR3nt: TGTGCCAGCAGCCAAGATGGGACTAGCGTCGACAATGAGCAGTTCTTC
v_gene: TRBV7-2; abundance: NA; d_gene: NA; j_gene: TRBJ1-4; CDR3aa: CASSLVAGATNEKLFF; CDR3nt: TGTGCCAGCAGCTTAGTGGCAGGGGCAACTAATGAAAAACTGTTTTTT
v_gene: TRBV19; abundance: NA; d_gene: NA; j_gene: TRBJ1-5; CDR3aa: CASLGGYNQPQHF; CDR3nt: TGTGCCAGCCTCGGCGGGTACAATCAGCCCCAGCATTTT
v_gene: TRBV7-2; abundance: NA; d_gene: NA; j_gene: TRBJ1-1; CDR3aa: CASSRRGQEAFF; CDR3nt: TGTGCCAGCAGCCGACGAGGACAGGAAGCTTTCTTT
v_gene: TRBV6-1; abundance: NA; d_gene: NA; j_gene: TRBJ1-5; CDR3aa: CASSELGVGNQPQHF; CDR3nt: TGTGCCAGCAGTGAATTGGGAGTGGGCAATCAGCCCCAGCATTTT